One TCR beta chain is described in this entry. Its antigen is as yet unknown. The source of the sample is a study of beta chain features in type 1 diabetes. General observations from the study: Shortening that was moderate but significant affected the TCRB CDR3s of Type 1 diabetes patients in all four CD4+ subsets.

The CDR3 runs 13 residues. V lost 6 bases to trimming and J lost 3 bases, with 11 bases between them. Germline lookup yields CDR1 MNHEY and CDR2 SMNVEV (reference sequence). Sorting with CD45RO/CCR7/CD25/CD127/CD95/CD27 yielded naive, central memory, regulatory and stem-like memory CD4+ cells. Investigators reverse transcribed all isolated RNA, so they sequenced expressed TCRB transcripts. Profiling relied on immunoSEQ multiplex PCR, and the TCRdb table lists in-frame clones only, not all of them. The sample shows 500,000 to 850,000 clones, about 14% of them seen only once. Sequenced sample: naive CD4+ T cells from blood. The chain is built from TRBV27 and TRBJ1-1, with no clear D. This receptor was obtained from a young man with type 1 diabetes. In nucleotides, the CDR3 is TGTGCCAGCAGCCCGTATACGGACACTGAAGCTTTCTTT. It translates to CASSPYTDTEAFF.